These 14 T cell receptor beta chains came from one sample sequenced in a study of human T cells and chemical hapten exposure. MiXCR, applied by TCRdb to the RACE reads, yields one record per CDR3 protein. The table records tens of thousands of distinct CDR3 sequences, around 3.2% of them present only once. Time point meaning: patch test 2, 6 weeks after DPC sensitization. Stated treatment: therapeutic diphenylcyclopropenone sensitization with weekly scalp DPC. This specimen was whole blood, taken in connection with sensitization to the hapten diphenylcyclopropenone (DPC). Source of these receptors: a man aged 35 to 55 with alopecia areata. Some clones in this sample may be carry-over from other donors' samples.

This clonotype was counted ten times or more. The V call is TRBV29-1, the J call TRBJ2-6; D is perhaps TRBD1 or TRBD2 (5 bases each). V lost 1 base and J lost 4, with 8 bases in between. Germline CDR1 is SQVTM and CDR2 is ANQGSEA. The CDR3 has 14 amino acids. The CDR3 DNA reads TGCAGCGTTGAAGGCTGGGGGGGGGCCAACGTCCTGACTTTC. Translation: CSVEGWGGANVLTF.

At least ten counts were recorded for this clonotype. The V gene is TRBV4-3, the J gene TRBJ2-3, with D hard to call. Per the germline V gene, CDR1 is LGHNA and CDR2 is YSLEER. The CDR3 has 16 residues. V was cut by 3 bases and J by 4 bases, with 17 bases left in between. CDR3 DNA: TGCGCCAGCAGCCATTCGTCAGGTTTGTTGCCAGATACGCAGTATTTT. This encodes CASSHSSGLLPDTQYF.

This clonotype was observed at least ten times. In DNA, the CDR3 is TGTGCCAGCAGCCAAGTGACAGGGGGCACAGATACGCAGTATTTT. Amino acids: CASSQVTGGTDTQYF. This rearrangement joins TRBV14 to TRBJ2-3, with 8 bases aligning to TRBD1. Germline V gene sequence: CDR1 SGHDN, CDR2 FVKESK. V shed 1 base, J shed 1 base, and the junction held 1 base outside the gene matches. The CDR3 is 15 amino acids.

This clonotype was observed many times. This chain uses TRBV18 with TRBJ1-5; no reliable D call. The CDR3 is 16 residues long. Germline CDR1 and CDR2: KGHSH and LQKENI. Trimming took 2 bases from V and 0 from J, leaving 11 bases between them. This chain's CDR3 is CASSPGPRVSNQPQHF. The CDR3 DNA is TGTGCCAGCTCACCAGGGCCCCGGGTTAGCAATCAGCCCCAGCATTTT.

The rearrangement links TRBV7-6 to TRBJ1-2, with 9 bases fitting TRBD1. The CDR3 is 14 amino acids. The J segment lost 5 bases and the V segment lost 1 base, leaving 2 bases of the junction unmatched. The germline gives CDR1 SGHVS, CDR2 FNYEAQ. The CDR3 here is CASSLEGTGYGYTF. The CDR3 bases are TGTGCCAGCAGCTTAGAAGGGACAGGGTATGGCTACACCTTC.

This clonotype was counted at least ten times. This rearrangement joins TRBV4-3 to TRBJ2-7; D not certain. Germline V gene sequence: CDR1 LGHNA, CDR2 YSLEER. With 0 bases removed from V and 2 bases from J, the gap between germline ends came to 5 bases. The CDR3 runs to 13 residues. The CDR3 loop is CASSQDLPYEQYF. As DNA, the CDR3 is TGCGCCAGCAGCCAAGATCTCCCCTACGAGCAGTACTTC.

This clonotype was counted many times. The chain has TRBV7-2 and TRBJ1-1; 7 bases are shared with TRBD1. The germline CDR1 and CDR2 sequences are SGHTA and FQGNSA. This CDR3 comprises 15 residues. The V and J ends lost 1 base and 0 bases, in that order; junction bases with no gene match: 2. The CDR3 sequence is CASSLGGTVNTEAFF. The DNA of the CDR3 is TGTGCCAGCAGCTTAGGGGGGACAGTGAACACTGAAGCTTTCTTT.

At least ten counts were recorded for this clonotype. This chain uses TRBV21-1 with TRBJ2-5; no DNA check was done on the table's D call, TRBD2. TRBV21-1 is a recognized pseudogene. The CDR3 runs 15 residues. Here the CDR3 reads CASSKGERGGETQYF. CDR3 in DNA: TGTGCCAGCAGCAAGGGGGAAAGGGGAGGGGAGACCCAGTACTTC.

This clonotype was found many times. The CDR3 sequence: CASSSAGQDTEAFF. The CDR3 nucleotides are TGCGCCAGCAGCTCTGCCGGGCAAGACACTGAAGCTTTCTTT. The chain is built from TRBV5-1 and TRBJ1-1; D not certain. CDR3 length equals 14 residues. CDR1 and CDR2 (germline): SGHRS, YFSETQ. Trimming pared 3 bases from V and 3 bases from J, leaving 12 bases between.

This clonotype was found many times. V is TRBV2 and J is TRBJ2-4, with D possibly called TRBD1 or TRBD2 (5 bases each). V lost 4 bases and J lost 6, with 31 bases in between. CDR1 and CDR2 (germline): SNHLY, FYNNEI. The length of the CDR3 is 20 residues. The CDR3 DNA is TGTGCCAGCAGTGTGCGGCAGGGTCAGGTTAATAAGAGGGGAATAAACATTCAGTACTTC. Translating it yields CASSVRQGQVNKRGINIQYF. Using reference TRBV2 and TRBJ2-4 for the parts outside the CDR3, the full variable domain is EPEVTQTPSHQVTQMGQEVILRCVPISNHLYFYWYRQILGQKVEFLVSFYNNEISEKSEIFDDQFSVERPDGSNFTLKIRSTKLEDSAMYFCASSVRQGQVNKRGINIQYFGAGTRLSVL.

In this sample, this clonotype turned up a few times. The chain combines TRBV4-2 with TRBJ2-4; D may be TRBD1 or TRBD2 (5 bases each). Trimming removed 3 bases at V and 6 bases at J, with 18 bases between. The CDR3 length is 16 residues. CDR1 and CDR2 (germline): LGHNA, YNFKEQ. CDR3 bases: TGTGCCAGCAGCCAGGACCGGGACCTCCCTTTAAACATTCAGTACTTC. This gives the protein CASSQDRDLPLNIQYF.

This clonotype was seen at least ten times. This chain connects TRBV3-1 to TRBJ2-3, with a tentative D call TRBD2 (5 bases). Germline lookup yields CDR1 LGHDT and CDR2 YNNKEL (reference sequence). The CDR3 covers 13 residues. The germline V and J ends were trimmed by 4 bases and 4 bases, with 9 bases remaining between them. CDR3 DNA sequence: TGTGCCAGCAGCCTTGACTACCCAGATACGCAGTATTTT. This sequence encodes CASSLDYPDTQYF.

To note about this clonotype: Since a much larger clone is just one base distant, this may be a read error. This chain joins TRBV6-5 and TRBJ2-3; no clear D gene. The CDR3 contains 15 residues. Looked up from germline, CDR1 is MNHEY and CDR2 is SVGAGI. The DNA for the CDR3 is TGTGCCAGCAGGCTTAAGGGTCCCACCACAGATGCGCAGTATTTT. This encodes CASRLKGPTTDAQYF.

This clonotype was picked up many times. This chain joins TRBV12-3 or TRBV12-4 and TRBJ2-7; a weak D match, TRBD2 (5 bases). The V and J ends lost 6 bases and 5 bases respectively, with 20 bases between them. This CDR3 contains 15 residues. CDR3: CASRAGLHPTNEQYF. CDR3 nucleotides: TGTGCCAGCAGAGCCGGACTCCACCCTACGAACGAGCAGTACTTC.